This T cell receptor (beta chain) was retrieved from a study of cytomegalovirus exposure and HLA in healthy donors (dated by TCRdb to 2017 to 2019). As for the study more broadly: According to an earlier analysis of 587 of the donors, 150 million to 200 million T cells yielded some 120 million unique TCR beta sequences and 276 Gb of sequence data. Using immunosequencing, the study profiled T cell repertoires from fewer than 700 subjects and related those repertoires to cytomegalovirus serostatus. Roughly 5 DR-DQ haplotypes were treated as single units for association and clustering because of strong linkage in the cohort. Besides the first cohort of 550 to 750 subjects, a separate validation cohort made up of about 120 different subjects was used. An earlier analysis of about 620 of the donors applied high-throughput TCR beta sequencing to assess whether each TCR beta V gene segment acted as functional or pseudogenic. About 280 gigabases of sequencing data and tens of millions of unique TCR sequences were included in an early release covering roughly 600 HLA-typed donors. The aim of the study was to test whether cataloging public T cell receptors could identify signatures of past pathogen exposure. Both class I and class II loci were covered by HLA typing, at four-digit resolution. High-throughput TCR immunosequencing, statistical association of individual TCRs with disease status, and machine learning were combined to predict cytomegalovirus infection status. The number of donors typed differed by locus, with about 629-630 for A, B, C, DRB1 and DQB1, more than 500 for DQA1, 600 to 610 for DPA1, and around 450 for DPB1. Every repertoire in the discovery cohort had been generated on one and the same sequencing platform. Donor age, sex, ethnicity and CMV serostatus were compiled alongside the repertoire data. In the later analysis, no new phenotypic data were used to find candidate immune exposures; instead, reliance was placed on TCR beta sequences and their occurrence across donors. Among several hundred genotyped donors of the cohort, an average of around 240,000 unique TCR beta nucleotide sequences was sequenced per donor, of which approximately 19% were non-productive. In a later analysis, previously published TCR beta repertoires from several hundred donors were re-analyzed and high-resolution HLA genotyping was added so that TCR occurrence patterns could be studied. Of the roughly 400 genotyped donors, 65% to 90% were placed in the genetic ancestry cluster associated with self-reported Caucasian donors. Genome-wide SNP genotypes for about 60% of the 666 donors were used in a later genetic analysis, which treated that subset as a discovery cohort. Here is what the overall study found, with its caveats: In a later genetic analysis, fewer N-insertions in productive TCRs were reported among donors in an Asian-associated ancestry cluster than the approximately 670-donor mean. The classifier was reported to diagnose cytomegalovirus status with high specificity and sensitivity in both the original and validation cohorts. A cluster of highly shared sequence variants was judged likely to represent a technical artifact of the sequencing pipeline. A later genetic analysis associated a missense DCLRE1C variant with V-gene and J-gene trimming of TCR beta chains, and an independent cohort replicated the association. Roughly uniform sequencing depth across donors was assumed in presence/absence analyses, although this assumption may not hold. A total of about 150 TCR beta chains were listed by the study as associated with cytomegalovirus. According to a later analysis, most CMV-associated TCR beta chains appeared to be HLA-restricted, and the HLA associations seemed to be driven largely by CMV exposure. A later analysis reported that several top co-occurrence clusters appeared linked to parvovirus B19, influenza, CMV and Epstein-Barr virus. When HLA alleles, especially DR and DQ, strongly co-occurred, attributing TCR associations to individual alleles was difficult. In a later analysis, HLA-associated TCR beta chains were found to be more clonally expanded and to have lower generation probabilities than equally common non-associated chains. Linkage disequilibrium might explain the correlated functional status among segregating V segments, but an unknown experimental factor could not be excluded. Only TCR beta chains were sequenced in this cohort, and the absence of alpha or paired-chain data limited detectable features. Some IMGT-functional V segments, including TRBV6-2 and TRBV6-3, could not be distinguished by the 87-base-pair reads and were therefore excluded. A few of the identified cytomegalovirus-associated TCR beta chains were confirmed in vitro to be specific for cytomegalovirus antigens. Most TCR sequences were observed very rarely across donors, whereas some public TCRs were present in many individuals. In a later analysis, over 15,000 TCR beta sequences were associated with specific HLA alleles at a false discovery rate of 0.05. CMV serostatus was the only immune exposure information available for the cohort. HLA typing was unavailable for some donors at each locus, so association tests used only the typed subset. An earlier analysis of around 540 of the donors showed that most TCR beta V segments appeared in productive rearrangements either about 87% or about 30% of the time, which broadly matched IMGT annotations. The authors suggested that the approach could potentially be generalized to other disease states and immunological phenotypes. According to a later analysis, TCR association rates differed among HLA loci, with DRB1 alleles showing the most associated TCRs and HLA-C alleles showing the fewest. Some 15 rarely observed V segments, including chromosome 9 orphons, were excluded from the earlier analysis of some 590 of the donors because counts were too low. A further reported finding was that TCR beta sequences accurately predicted the HLA-A and HLA-B alleles for most subjects in the first cohort.

The cohort consisted of 600 to 750 healthy bone marrow donors. At the time of sampling, all cohort members were nominally healthy, though unrecorded immune exposures were likely present. The donor tested CMV seropositive, placing the donor among the approximately 310 seropositive members of the cohort. Each donor provided a peripheral blood sample, and peripheral blood mononuclear cells were used for TCR beta sequencing. The Qiagen DNeasy Blood Extraction Kit was used to extract genomic DNA from the blood cell samples. As for this clone: The target of this receptor is not known. No base quality values were provided; no much bigger clone lies one nucleotide off.

Library generation was performed with the immunoSEQ multiplex PCR assay. A mixture of 60 forward primers for TCR Vbeta segments and 13 reverse primers for TCR Jbeta segments was used in the multiplex PCR. Amplification of the CDR3 region of rearranged TCR beta genes was performed with a multiplex PCR assay on genomic DNA. Amplified TCR beta libraries were sequenced as 87-base-pair reads on the Illumina HiSeq System. The published analysis was carried out like this. A later analysis counted about 80 million unique TCR beta chains across the 550 to 800 repertoires, and around 9.9 million of these chains were shared by at least two donors. Raw reads were error-corrected and collapsed into unique sequences with a nearest-neighbor algorithm that merged closely related sequences to remove PCR and sequencing errors. V, D and J gene segments were assigned by aligning CDR3 sequences to IMGT reference sequences. For a sequence to be retained, at least a six-nucleotide match to both a V gene segment and a J gene segment was required. A rearrangement was called productive if the CDR3 had no stop codons and remained in frame with V and J, and every other rearrangement was called non-productive. CDR3 was defined by IMGT convention, running from the second conserved V-encoded cysteine to the conserved J-encoded phenylalanine. The earlier analysis of about 530 of the donors excluded any sequence lacking an unambiguous match to a single V gene segment. In an earlier analysis of almost 600 of the donors, a V segment was called functional when productive rearrangements were above 56.7%, and segregating when the standard deviation between donors exceeded 5%. A statistical classification framework was built for diagnosing cytomegalovirus status from the catalog of TCR beta chain sequences. A later analysis assigned V and J genes by comparing TCR nucleotide sequences with IMGT/GENE-DB human TR gene sequences. The TCRdist pipeline was used in a later analysis to assign CDR3 sequences and most-parsimonious VDJ recombination scenarios. In a later analysis, each TCR beta chain was defined by its CDR3 amino acid sequence together with its V-gene family, and reads lacking a unique V-gene family were excluded. As a way to deal with suspected cross-contamination and a sequencing artifact, a later analysis dropped approximately 590 nucleotide sequences that were highly shared and had low generation probability. For each public chain, a later analysis derived a clonal expansion index from normalized ranks of inferred template counts within each repertoire. A later analysis computed generation probabilities with a VDJ recombination model fitted to out-of-frame rearrangements, and checked the results against IGoR. A later analysis scored TCR-TCR, TCR-HLA and TCR-CMV co-occurrence with hypergeometric tests, applying a repertoire-size bias correction to TCR pairs. False discovery rates were estimated in a later analysis by permuting HLA or CMV assignments 20 times. In a later analysis, co-occurring TCRs were grouped using DBSCAN, with TCRdist sequence similarity added in when clustering inside HLA-allele-positive subsets. Repertoires with fewer than 30,000 or more than 120,000 public chains were left out of co-occurrence clustering, as were five repertoires with anomalous nucleotide sharing. Entries here come from immuneACCESS through TCRdb and include only in-frame sequences with V and J called. Some clones fail to appear in such tables; in the studies checked, an unresolved V gene covers under half of the shortfall, and the cause of the remainder is unknown. V, J and clone size reflect that table, while D and trimming were determined from the DNA. The sample records roughly 150,000 clones, 60% to 85% of which are singletons. Roughly 2.1% of the sample lies in the top ten.

CDR1 and CDR2, per the germline V gene (reference sequence), are SGHNT and YYREEE. Reading from cysteine to phenylalanine, the CDR3 counts 16 amino acids. Only the CDR3 region is kept as DNA, spanning 48 bases read in frame from base 1. Unmatched junction bases come to 5, with V trimmed by 3 bases and J by 2 bases. This receptor was identified in a man between 45 and 60 years old in good health and CMV-seropositive. The sequenced sample consisted of PBMCs. The chain is made from TRBV5-4 and TRBJ2-5; 12 bases in the junction line up with TRBD2. The nucleotide sequence reads TGTGCCAGCAGCTCGAGACTAGCGGGGGATCAAGAGACCCAGTACTTC. Its coded protein is CASSSRLAGDQETQYF.